One TCR beta chain is described in this entry. In the PCR, 60 Vbeta and 13 Jbeta primers were used. Generated by immunoSEQ multiplex PCR, the TCRdb table keeps only in-frame clones and is missing some. The table records around 97,000 clones, around 80% of them present only once. The data derive from a study of cytomegalovirus exposure and HLA in healthy donors. This CDR3 comprises 16 residues. Germline-derived CDR1 and CDR2 are MNHEY and SMNVEV (reference sequence). This chain uses TRBV27 with TRBJ2-5; 15 bases align to TRBD2. Judging by the DNA end, TRBJ2-7 fits better; the J call may be wrong. Sequencing was done on a sample of PBMCs. The TCR comes from a woman under 30 in good health and CMV-seropositive. CDR3 protein: CASSRRTSGGAYEQYF. In DNA form, the CDR3 reads TGTGCCAGCAGTCGCCGGACTAGCGGGGGGGCTTACGAGCAGTACTTC.